Presented here are 23 T cell receptor beta chains from one specimen sequenced in a study of T cell responses to AZD1222 COVID-19 vaccine. Measured with immunoSEQ multiplex PCR; TCRdb has only the in-frame clones, and not every one. Altogether some 66,000 clones are present, about 88% being singletons, with the ten largest covering around 30%. The sequenced sample was peripheral blood, obtained 28 days after the second AZD1222 dose. These receptors all stem from an adult who received the AZD1222 COVID-19 vaccine.

V gene TRBV11-2 combines with J gene TRBJ2-7; TRBD2 might be the D (5 bases). Trimming shortened V by 5 bases and J by 6 bases, and 20 bases separated the two germline ends. Germline values: CDR1 SGHAT, CDR2 FQNNGV. This CDR3 comprises 15 residues. CDR3 DNA sequence: TGTGCCAGCAGCCACAGCGGCCCCCGGCCGGGCGAGCAGTACTTC. Translated: CASSHSGPRPGEQYF.

This chain uses TRBV9 with TRBJ1-6; D perhaps matches TRBD1 (6 bases). Germline V gives CDR1 SGDLS, CDR2 YYNGEE. The CDR3 sequence is 14 residues long. V was clipped by 3 bases and J by 9 bases, with 13 bases between them. This CDR3 reads CASSAGQTSSPLHF. As DNA, the CDR3 is TGTGCCAGCAGCGCCGGACAGACAAGTTCACCCCTCCACTTT.

CDR3 in amino acids: CASRLERSSYNEQFF. The CDR3, as DNA: TGTGCCAGCAGGCTAGAGCGGAGCTCCTACAATGAGCAGTTCTTC. The chain recombines TRBV28 with TRBJ2-1; TRBD2 is a possible D gene (5 bases). CDR1 and CDR2 from the germline V gene are MDHEN and SYDVKM. CDR3 length equals 15 residues. Trimming cost V 6 bases and J 0 bases, with 12 bases left between them. Filled out from reference TRBV28 and TRBJ2-1, the complete variable domain reads DVKVTQSSRYLVKRTGEKVFLECVQDMDHENMFWYRQDPGLGLRLIYFSYDVKMKEKGDIPEGYSVSREKKERFSLILESASTNQTSMYLCASRLERSSYNEQFFGPGTRLTVL.

About this clone: One end of the junction is discordant with germline, which a read error may explain. The chain recombines TRBV5-1 with TRBJ2-5; D is perhaps TRBD1 or TRBD2 (6 bases each). CDR3 size: 15 residues. Germline values: CDR1 SGHRS, CDR2 YFSETQ. Here the CDR3 reads CASRLAPGAQETQYF. The CDR3 DNA reads TGCGCCAGCAGATTGGCCCCGGGGGCCCAAGAGACCCAGTACTTC.

The chain joins TRBV12-5 to TRBJ2-2, with a possible D match to TRBD2 (6 bases). The CDR3 runs 17 residues. Trimming removed 5 bases from V and 8 bases from J, with 24 bases in between. Per the germline V gene, CDR1 is LGHNT and CDR2 is FRNRAP. This CDR3 is CASGPQGVGTLAGELFF. The CDR3 nucleotides are TGTGCTAGTGGTCCCCAGGGTGTAGGGACTTTGGCAGGGGAGCTGTTTTTT.

In this sample, this clone turned up a few times. The chain carries TRBV5-5 and TRBJ1-2; D not certain. Looked up from germline, CDR1 is SGHKS and CDR2 is YYEKEE (reference sequence). Trimming shortened V by 4 bases and J by 5 bases, and 6 bases separated the two germline ends. The length of the CDR3 is 11 residues. CDR3 in amino acids: CASSPDYGYTF. CDR3 nucleotides: TGTGCCAGCAGCCCAGATTATGGCTACACCTTC.

The rearrangement links TRBV9 to TRBJ1-1; a possible D gene is TRBD1 (6 bases). The CDR3 has 12 amino acids. Germline V CDR1 and CDR2: SGDLS, YYNGEE. V gave up 3 bases and J gave up 11 bases, with 14 bases separating them. The CDR3 nucleotides are TGTGCCAGCAGCGCCAGCAGGGGTGTGGCTTTCTTT. Its protein product is CASSASRGVAFF.

The chain combines TRBV11-2 with TRBJ1-1, with D unclear. CDR3 length equals 14 residues. Germline assignment: CDR1 SGHAT and CDR2 FQNNGV. The ends were cut back, 1 base at V and 0 bases at J, with 6 bases in the middle. The CDR3 nucleotides read TGTGCCAGCAGCTTAGTCGGGATGAACACTGAAGCTTTCTTT. Its protein is CASSLVGMNTEAFF.

On this clone itself: Other DNA sequences of this sample code for an identical CDR3. This chain joins TRBV30 and TRBJ1-4; D is unclear. This CDR3 spans 12 amino acids. V shed 0 bases and J shed 8 bases, with 7 bases lying between them. From germline, CDR1 is GTSNPN and CDR2 SVGIG (reference sequence). The CDR3 protein is CAWSVLREKLFF. CDR3 nucleotides: TGTGCCTGGAGTGTACTGAGAGAAAAACTGTTTTTT.

This clone showed up just once. V gene TRBV7-3 combines with J gene TRBJ2-7; the D gene is possibly TRBD2 (5 bases). The V end was cut by 1 base, the J end by 2 bases, with 12 bases between. The length of the CDR3 is 15 residues. CDR1 and CDR2 (germline): SGHTA, FQGTGA. CDR3 in amino acids: CASSLRAGATYEQYF. The CDR3 region has the DNA TGTGCCAGCAGCTTAAGGGCGGGCGCGACCTACGAGCAGTACTTC.

Worth noting for this clone: An end of the junction differs from the germline gene, which may be a read error. The V gene is TRBV7-2, the J gene TRBJ2-1; the D gene is possibly TRBD2 (5 bases). The CDR3 has 14 residues. Looked up from germline, CDR1 is SGHTA and CDR2 is FQGNSA. The CDR3 loop reads CASSSIGPRPSKIF. CDR3 coding DNA: TGTGCCAGCAGCTCTATAGGGCCGCGGCCTAGCAAGATCTTC. Based on the CDR3 plus reference TRBV7-2 and TRBJ2-1, the full variable domain is GAGVSQSPSNKVTEKGKDVELRCDPISGHTALYWYRQSLGQGLEFLIYFQGNSAPDKSGLPSDRFSAERTGGSVSTLTIQRTQQEDSAVYLCASSSIGPRPSKIFGPGTRLTVL.

The chain carries TRBV9 and TRBJ2-5; D not resolved. V lost 0 bases and J lost 2, with 8 bases in between. The CDR3 totals 14 residues. Germline V lookup: CDR1 SGDLS, CDR2 YYNGEE. The CDR3 sequence: CASSVGFQQETQYF. The CDR3 DNA reads TGTGCCAGCAGCGTAGGGTTTCAGCAAGAGACCCAGTACTTC.

V and J are TRBV2 and TRBJ2-7; TRBD1 matches 8 bases. The CDR3 extends over 15 amino acids. The trim removed 6 bases at V and 3 bases at J, leaving 10 bases unmatched. Germline V gene sequence: CDR1 SNHLY, CDR2 FYNNEI. The CDR3 region has the DNA TGTGCCAGCAGCGTCGACAGGGGACGAAGCTACGAGCAGTACTTC. Its translation: CASSVDRGRSYEQYF.

V usage is TRBV6-5 and J usage is TRBJ2-1, with D possibly being TRBD1 or TRBD2 (5 bases each). This CDR3 region has 14 residues. V lost 6 bases and J 7 bases, leaving 16 bases between the germline ends. From germline, CDR1 is MNHEY and CDR2 SVGAGI. The CDR3 DNA is TGTGCCAGCAGCCCACCGGGGCCAGTAAATGAGCAGTTCTTC. As protein: CASSPPGPVNEQFF.

This clone was observed a single time. CDR3 bases: TGCAGCGTTTATCCGGGACAGGGGGCCTACGAGCAGTACTTC. Encoded protein: CSVYPGQGAYEQYF. The chain combines TRBV29-1 with TRBJ2-7; 11 positions match TRBD1. Germline V gives CDR1 SQVTM, CDR2 ANQGSEA. The junction had 5 bases not matched to a gene; V was cut back by 5 bases and J by 2 bases. The CDR3 spans 14 residues.

The J gene is TRBJ2-3, the V gene TRBV9; 10 bases agree with TRBD2. The V segment lost 3 bases and the J segment 1 base; nucleotides outside the gene matches: 8. Germline CDR1 SGDLS, CDR2 YYNGEE. The CDR3 runs to 17 residues. CDR3: CASSALTSGEGTDTQYF. As DNA, the CDR3 is TGTGCCAGCAGCGCCCTAACTAGCGGGGAGGGCACAGATACGCAGTATTTT.

The chain joins TRBV18 to TRBJ1-5; 10 nucleotides agree with TRBD1. CDR1 is KGHSH, CDR2 LQKENI, per germline. The CDR3 has 15 residues. V shed 3 bases and J 4 bases; nucleotides not matched to a gene: 3. The CDR3 here is CASSPSGQGNQPQHF. The CDR3 coding sequence is TGTGCCAGCTCACCGTCGGGACAGGGGAATCAGCCCCAGCATTTT.

DNA for the CDR3: TGTGCCAGCAGCAAATCTGGCGGCTCTGGGGCCAACGTCCTGACTTTC. This encodes CASSKSGGSGANVLTF. The gene calls are TRBV21-1 and TRBJ2-6; whether TRBD2, the table's D call, matches the DNA was not checked. TRBV21-1 is designated a pseudogene. The CDR3 loop spans 16 amino acids.

This clone was seen once. The V gene is TRBV30, the J gene TRBJ2-5, with 7 positions matching TRBD1. There are 12 residues in the CDR3. Germline lookup yields CDR1 GTSNPN and CDR2 SVGIG (reference sequence). The CDR3 reads CALDRAQETQYF. The CDR3 nucleotides read TGTGCACTCGACAGGGCCCAAGAGACCCAGTACTTC.

The chain combines TRBV3-1 (or the pseudogene TRBV3-2) with TRBJ2-6; D call uncertain. V was trimmed by 5 bases and J by 0 bases, leaving 14 bases between them. This CDR3 contains 17 residues. Per the germline V gene, CDR1 is LGHDT and CDR2 is YNNKEL (reference sequence). CDR3 bases: TGTGCCAGCAGCGCCACCCCGACGGGCTCTGGGGCCAACGTCCTGACTTTC. Residues: CASSATPTGSGANVLTF.

This clone came up a few times. This chain joins TRBV7-2 and TRBJ2-6, with D unresolved. The germline V gene has CDR1 SGHTA and CDR2 FQGNSA. The CDR3 spans 16 residues. V dropped 2 bases and J dropped 0 bases, with 8 bases sitting between them. CDR3 nucleotides: TGTGCCAGCAGCTTACAAGGCCACTCTGGGGCCAACGTCCTGACTTTC. This encodes CASSLQGHSGANVLTF.

This chain joins TRBV4-1 and TRBJ1-1; D gene ambiguous. The CDR3 is 18 residues long. Trimming stripped 0 bases from V and 8 bases from J, with 25 bases between. Germline loops: CDR1 MGHRA, CDR2 YSYEKL. The CDR3 loop reads CASSQDLYPVNTHFEAFF. As DNA, the CDR3 is TGCGCCAGCAGCCAAGATCTATATCCTGTGAATACCCACTTCGAAGCTTTCTTT.

CDR3 amino acids: CASSQAANSPLHF. The CDR3, as DNA: TGCGCCAGCAGCCAAGCGGCGAATTCACCCCTCCACTTT. The genes are TRBV4-1 and TRBJ1-6; no clear D gene. The CDR3 loop spans 13 amino acids. Germline V gene sequence: CDR1 MGHRA, CDR2 YSYEKL. V was shortened by 1 base and J by 7 bases, with 5 bases between the two germline ends.